Listed here are 8 T cell receptor beta chains from one sample, sequenced in a study of OX40 agonist ivuxolimab in advanced cancers. Profiling relied on immunoSEQ multiplex PCR, and the TCRdb table lists in-frame clones only, not all of them. Here the sample spans nearly 80,000 clones, less than 95% being singletons. The sequencing used CD4+ or CD8+ T cells sorted from blood, collected in a trial of the OX40 agonist ivuxolimab. The receptor source for this set is an adult with an advanced solid tumor such as melanoma, head and neck, liver or kidney cancer.

V is TRBV6-6 and J is TRBJ1-2; 7 positions match TRBD1. Germline trimming cut 2 bases from V and 8 bases from J; bases unmatched to any gene: 11. The CDR3 totals 15 residues. Germline CDR1 reads MNHNY; CDR2 reads SVGAGI (reference sequence). The CDR3 loop is CASSYEAGGSVGYTF. The CDR3 DNA follows: TGTGCCAGCAGTTACGAGGCAGGGGGTTCCGTAGGCTACACCTTC.

The chain recombines TRBV6-6 with TRBJ2-7, with D possibly matching TRBD1 (6 bases). Germline values: CDR1 MNHNY, CDR2 SVGAGI (reference sequence). V was trimmed by 1 base and J by 2 bases, leaving 9 bases between them. CDR3 size: 14 residues. The CDR3 DNA reads as TGTGCCAGCAGTTACTGGCAGGGGACCTACGAGCAGTACTTC. It yields the protein CASSYWQGTYEQYF.

This chain connects TRBV18 to TRBJ2-7; possible D gene TRBD1, 5 bases. Germline assignment: CDR1 KGHSH and CDR2 LQKENI. V lost 2 bases and J 2 bases, leaving 13 bases between the germline ends. The CDR3 runs to 15 residues. The CDR3 DNA follows: TGTGCCAGCTCACCAGGAGACAGAAGTCCCTACGAGCAGTACTTC. The encoded protein is CASSPGDRSPYEQYF.

The CDR3 DNA follows: TGTGCCTTTACAAAGGGGGATAGAACTGAAGCTTTCTTT. It codes for CAFTKGDRTEAFF. The chain employs TRBV30 and TRBJ1-1, with D perhaps matching TRBD1 (6 bases). CDR1 and CDR2 (germline): GTSNPN, SVGIG (reference sequence). Between the trimmed V and J ends, which lost 7 bases and 5 bases, there was a span of 17 bases. This CDR3 has 13 residues.

This chain uses TRBV2 with TRBJ1-1; no reliable D call. The CDR3 is 14 amino acids. Germline loops: CDR1 SNHLY, CDR2 FYNNEI. V was shortened by 2 bases and J by 0 bases, with 7 bases between the two germline ends. CDR3 coding DNA: TGTGCCAGCAGTGAATACGACATGAACACTGAAGCTTTCTTT. It specifies CASSEYDMNTEAFF.

The V and J genes are TRBV27 and TRBJ2-5; D perhaps matches TRBD1 (6 bases). V was clipped by 5 bases and J by 4 bases, with 8 bases between them. This CDR3 comprises 12 residues. Germline CDR1 is MNHEY and CDR2 is SMNVEV (reference sequence). CDR3 region: CASSQGRETQYF. The CDR3 DNA follows: TGTGCCAGCAGTCAGGGGCGAGAGACCCAGTACTTC.

This clone was recorded only once. The V and J genes are TRBV23-1 and TRBJ2-2; D uncertain. TRBV23-1 is an ORF, with its function uncertain. This CDR3 is built from 15 residues. V lost 6 bases to trimming and J lost 3 bases, with 14 bases between them. The CDR3 sequence is CASSPSGSYTGELFF. CDR3 bases: TGCGCCAGCAGCCCCAGTGGCAGCTACACCGGGGAGCTGTTTTTT.

The table lists this clone with a count of one. This rearrangement joins TRBV6-5 to TRBJ2-7; D gene uncertain. Trimming pared 6 bases from V and 4 bases from J, leaving 7 bases between. CDR1 MNHEY and CDR2 SVGAGI come from the germline V gene. This CDR3 is built from 11 residues. The CDR3 bases are TGTGCCAGCAGCCTGGGTTACGAGCAGTACGTC. Residues: CASSLGYEQYV.